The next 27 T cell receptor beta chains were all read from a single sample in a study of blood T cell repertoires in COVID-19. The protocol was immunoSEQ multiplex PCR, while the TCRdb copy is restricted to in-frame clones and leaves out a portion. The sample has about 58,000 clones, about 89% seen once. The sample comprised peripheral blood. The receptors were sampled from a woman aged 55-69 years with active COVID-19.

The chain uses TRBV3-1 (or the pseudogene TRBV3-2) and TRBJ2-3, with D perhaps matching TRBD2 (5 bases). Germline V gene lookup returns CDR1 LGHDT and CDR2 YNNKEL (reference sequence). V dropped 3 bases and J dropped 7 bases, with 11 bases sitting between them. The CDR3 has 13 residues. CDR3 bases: TGTGCCAGCAGCCAGGCCCTAGCATATACGCAGTATTTT. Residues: CASSQALAYTQYF.

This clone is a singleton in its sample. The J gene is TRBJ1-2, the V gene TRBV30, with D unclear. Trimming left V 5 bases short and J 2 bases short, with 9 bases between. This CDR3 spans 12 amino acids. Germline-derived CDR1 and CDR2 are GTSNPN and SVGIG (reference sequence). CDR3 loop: CAWGQANYGYTF. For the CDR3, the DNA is TGTGCCTGGGGGCAGGCCAACTATGGCTACACCTTC.

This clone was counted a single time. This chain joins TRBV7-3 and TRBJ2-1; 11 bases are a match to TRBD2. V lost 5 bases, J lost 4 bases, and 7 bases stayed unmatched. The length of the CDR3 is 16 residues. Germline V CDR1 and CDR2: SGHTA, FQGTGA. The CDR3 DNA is TGTGCCAGCAGCCATCAGACTAGCGGGGCTTACAATGAGCAGTTCTTC. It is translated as CASSHQTSGAYNEQFF. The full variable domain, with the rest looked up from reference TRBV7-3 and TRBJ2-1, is GAGVSQTPSNKVTEKGKYVELRCDPISGHTALYWYRQSLGQGPEFLIYFQGTGAADDSGLPNDRFFAVRPEGSVSTLKIQRTERGDSAVYLCASSHQTSGAYNEQFFGPGTRLTVL.

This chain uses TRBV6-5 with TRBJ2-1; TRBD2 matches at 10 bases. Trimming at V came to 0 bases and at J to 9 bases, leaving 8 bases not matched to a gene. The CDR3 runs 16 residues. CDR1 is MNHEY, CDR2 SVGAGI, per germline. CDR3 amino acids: CASSYSSSGGSSEQFF. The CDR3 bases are TGTGCCAGCAGTTACTCGAGTAGCGGGGGGAGTAGTGAGCAGTTCTTC.

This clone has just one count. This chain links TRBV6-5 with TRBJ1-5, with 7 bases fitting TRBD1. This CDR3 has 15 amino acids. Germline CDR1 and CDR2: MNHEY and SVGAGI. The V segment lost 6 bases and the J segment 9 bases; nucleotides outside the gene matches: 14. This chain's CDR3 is CASSASGDSGRPQHF. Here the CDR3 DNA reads TGTGCCAGCAGCGCTTCGGGGGACAGTGGTCGGCCCCAGCATTTT.

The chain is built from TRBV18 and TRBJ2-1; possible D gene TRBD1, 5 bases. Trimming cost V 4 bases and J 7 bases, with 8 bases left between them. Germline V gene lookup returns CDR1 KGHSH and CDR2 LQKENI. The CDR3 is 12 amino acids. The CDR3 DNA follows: TGTGCCAGCTCACAACAGGAAAATGAGCAGTTCTTC. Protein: CASSQQENEQFF.

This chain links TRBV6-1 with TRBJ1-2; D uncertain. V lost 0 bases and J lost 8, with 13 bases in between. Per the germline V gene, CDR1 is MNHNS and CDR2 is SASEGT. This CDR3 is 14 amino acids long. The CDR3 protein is CASSEAGSGWGYTF. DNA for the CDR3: TGTGCCAGCAGTGAAGCAGGGTCGGGGTGGGGCTACACCTTC.

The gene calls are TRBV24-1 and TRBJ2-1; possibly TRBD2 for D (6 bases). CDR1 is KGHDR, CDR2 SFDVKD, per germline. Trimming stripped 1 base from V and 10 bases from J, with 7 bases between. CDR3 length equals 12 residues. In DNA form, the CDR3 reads TGTGCCACCAGTGATTTTGGGAGGGAGCAGTTCTTC. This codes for CATSDFGREQFF.

CDR3 nucleotides: TGTGCCAGCAGCTTTACCGGGACAGACTCCTACGAGCAGTACTTC. Residues: CASSFTGTDSYEQYF. The rearrangement joins TRBV5-5 to TRBJ2-7, with 7 bases that match TRBD1. This CDR3 contains 15 residues. Unmatched junction bases numbered 5, after V lost 2 bases and J lost 0 bases. Per germline, CDR1 SGHKS and CDR2 YYEKEE (reference sequence).

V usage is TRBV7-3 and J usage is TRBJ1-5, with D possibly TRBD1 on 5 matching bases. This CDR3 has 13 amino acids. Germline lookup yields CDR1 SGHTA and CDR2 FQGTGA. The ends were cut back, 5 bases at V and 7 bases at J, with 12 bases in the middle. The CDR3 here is CASSAQGGQPQHF. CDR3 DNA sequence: TGTGCCAGCAGCGCCCAGGGAGGGCAGCCCCAGCATTTT.

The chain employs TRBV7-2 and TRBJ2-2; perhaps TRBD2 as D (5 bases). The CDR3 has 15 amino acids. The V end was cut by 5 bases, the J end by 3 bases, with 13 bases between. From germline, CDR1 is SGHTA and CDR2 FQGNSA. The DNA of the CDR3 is TGTGCCAGCAGCCCCGCGGGCCGTGACACCGGGGAGCTGTTTTTT. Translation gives CASSPAGRDTGELFF.

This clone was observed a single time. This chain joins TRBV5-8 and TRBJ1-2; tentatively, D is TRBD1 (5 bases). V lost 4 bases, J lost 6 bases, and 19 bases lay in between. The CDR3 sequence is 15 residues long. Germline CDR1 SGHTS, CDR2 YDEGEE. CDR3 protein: CASSPGGNPGHGYTF. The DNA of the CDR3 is TGTGCCAGCAGCCCCGGGGGTAACCCAGGGCATGGCTACACCTTC. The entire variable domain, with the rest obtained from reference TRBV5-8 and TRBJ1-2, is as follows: EAGVTQSPTHLIKTRGQQATLRCSPISGHTSVYWYQQALGLGLQFLLWYDEGEERNRGNFPPRFSGRQFPNYSSELNVNALELEDSALYLCASSPGGNPGHGYTFGSGTRLTVV.

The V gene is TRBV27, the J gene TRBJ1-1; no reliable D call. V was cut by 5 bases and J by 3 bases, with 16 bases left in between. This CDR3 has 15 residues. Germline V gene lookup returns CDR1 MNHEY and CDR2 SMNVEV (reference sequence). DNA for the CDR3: TGTGCCAGCAGTCCCCCCCCAGTGGCCGACACTGAAGCTTTCTTT. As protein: CASSPPPVADTEAFF.

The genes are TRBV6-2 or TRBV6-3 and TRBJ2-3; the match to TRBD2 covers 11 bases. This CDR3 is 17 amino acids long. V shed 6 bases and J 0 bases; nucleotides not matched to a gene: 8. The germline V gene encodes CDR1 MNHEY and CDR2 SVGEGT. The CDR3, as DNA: TGTGCCAGCAGCCCTAGCGGGGGGATAACTAGCACAGATACGCAGTATTTT. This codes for CASSPSGGITSTDTQYF.

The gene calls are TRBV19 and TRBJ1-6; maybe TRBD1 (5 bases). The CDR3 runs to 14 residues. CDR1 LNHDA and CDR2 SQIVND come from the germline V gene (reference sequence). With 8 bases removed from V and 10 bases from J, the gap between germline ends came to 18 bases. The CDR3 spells CASRPARGGSPLHF. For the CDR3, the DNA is TGTGCCAGTCGCCCTGCCCGCGGGGGATCACCCCTCCACTTT.

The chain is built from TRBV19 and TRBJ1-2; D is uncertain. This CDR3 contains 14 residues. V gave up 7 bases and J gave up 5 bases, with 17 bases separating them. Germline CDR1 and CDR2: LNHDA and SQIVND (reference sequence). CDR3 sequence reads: CASKSGGGTYGYTF. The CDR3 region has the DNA TGTGCCAGTAAGTCCGGCGGCGGAACTTATGGCTACACCTTC.

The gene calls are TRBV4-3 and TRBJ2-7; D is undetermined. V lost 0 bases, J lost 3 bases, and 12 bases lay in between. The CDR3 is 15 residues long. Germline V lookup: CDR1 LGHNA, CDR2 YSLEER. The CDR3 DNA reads TGCGCCAGCAGCCAAGAATGGCAGGCCATCTACGAGCAGTACTTC. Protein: CASSQEWQAIYEQYF.

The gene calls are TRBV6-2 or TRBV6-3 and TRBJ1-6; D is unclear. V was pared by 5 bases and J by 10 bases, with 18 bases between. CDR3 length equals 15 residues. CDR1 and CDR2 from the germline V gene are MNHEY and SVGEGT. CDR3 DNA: TGTGCCAGCAGTCTCCTCAAATTGCCAGGATCACCCCTCCACTTT. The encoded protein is CASSLLKLPGSPLHF.

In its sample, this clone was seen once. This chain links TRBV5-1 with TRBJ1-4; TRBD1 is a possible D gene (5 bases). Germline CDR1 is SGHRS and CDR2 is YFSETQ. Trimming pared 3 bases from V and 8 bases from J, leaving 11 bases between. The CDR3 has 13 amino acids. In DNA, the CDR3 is TGCGCCAGCAGCTCGGGCCGGGGGGAAAAACTGTTTTTT. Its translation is CASSSGRGEKLFF. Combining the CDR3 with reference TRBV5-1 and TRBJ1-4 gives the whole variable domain KAGVTQTPRYLIKTRGQQVTLSCSPISGHRSVSWYQQTPGQGLQFLFEYFSETQRNKGNFPGRFSGRQFSNSRSEMNVSTLELGDSALYLCASSSGRGEKLFFGSGTQLSVL.

CDR3 sequence (DNA): TGCGCCAGCAGTTCAGGGGTCCGGGAGACCCAGTACTTC. Translating it yields CASSSGVRETQYF. V is TRBV10-1 and J is TRBJ2-5, with TRBD1 as a possible D gene (6 bases). V lost 5 bases to trimming and J lost 5 bases, with 12 bases between them. The CDR3 consists of 13 residues. Germline values: CDR1 WNHNN, CDR2 SYGVQD (reference sequence).

CDR3 DNA sequence: TGTGCCAGCAGCACCTCGACAGGGGTGTACTATGGCTACACCTTC. This gives the protein CASSTSTGVYYGYTF. The chain links TRBV13 to TRBJ1-2; 8 nucleotides align to TRBD1. Per germline, CDR1 PRHDT and CDR2 FYEKMQ (reference sequence). This CDR3 has 15 amino acids. J gave up 3 bases and V 5 bases, and 8 bases lay outside the gene matches.

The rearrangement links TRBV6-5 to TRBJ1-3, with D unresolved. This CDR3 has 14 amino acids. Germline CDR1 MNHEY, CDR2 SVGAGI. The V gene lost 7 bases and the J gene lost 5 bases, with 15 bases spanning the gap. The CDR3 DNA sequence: TGTGCCAGCAAACGTGTCGGGGAGCGAAACACCATATATTTT. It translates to CASKRVGERNTIYF.

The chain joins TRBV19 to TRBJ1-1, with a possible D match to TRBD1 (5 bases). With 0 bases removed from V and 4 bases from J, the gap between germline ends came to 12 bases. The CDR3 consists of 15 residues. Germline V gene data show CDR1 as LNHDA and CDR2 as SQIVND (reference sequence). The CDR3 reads CASSIDRGSFTEAFF. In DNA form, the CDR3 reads TGTGCCAGTAGTATAGATAGGGGATCCTTCACTGAAGCTTTCTTT.

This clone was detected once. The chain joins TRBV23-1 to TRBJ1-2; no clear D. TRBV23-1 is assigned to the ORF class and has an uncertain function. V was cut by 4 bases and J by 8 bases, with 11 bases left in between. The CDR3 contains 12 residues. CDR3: CASSRVLRGYTF. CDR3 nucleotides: TGCGCCAGCAGTCGGGTTCTCAGGGGCTACACCTTC.

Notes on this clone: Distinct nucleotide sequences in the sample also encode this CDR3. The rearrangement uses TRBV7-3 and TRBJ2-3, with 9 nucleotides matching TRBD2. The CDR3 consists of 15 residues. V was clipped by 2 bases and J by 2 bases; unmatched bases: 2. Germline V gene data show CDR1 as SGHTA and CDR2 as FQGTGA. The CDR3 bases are TGTGCCAGCAGCTTAGGCGGGGGGGACACAGATACGCAGTATTTT. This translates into CASSLGGGDTDTQYF.

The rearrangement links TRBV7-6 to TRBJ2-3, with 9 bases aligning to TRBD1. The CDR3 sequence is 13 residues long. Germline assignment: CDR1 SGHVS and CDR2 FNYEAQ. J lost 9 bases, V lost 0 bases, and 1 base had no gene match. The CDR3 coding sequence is TGTGCCAGCAGCTTAGCCGGACAGGGGACGCAGTATTTT. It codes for CASSLAGQGTQYF.

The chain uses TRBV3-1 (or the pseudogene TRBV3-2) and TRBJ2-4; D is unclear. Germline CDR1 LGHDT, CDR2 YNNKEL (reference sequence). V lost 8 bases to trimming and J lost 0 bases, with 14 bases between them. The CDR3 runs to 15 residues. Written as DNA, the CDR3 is TGTGCCAGCTCTTTAACAGCCCTAGCCAAAAACATTCAGTACTTC. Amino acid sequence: CASSLTALAKNIQYF.